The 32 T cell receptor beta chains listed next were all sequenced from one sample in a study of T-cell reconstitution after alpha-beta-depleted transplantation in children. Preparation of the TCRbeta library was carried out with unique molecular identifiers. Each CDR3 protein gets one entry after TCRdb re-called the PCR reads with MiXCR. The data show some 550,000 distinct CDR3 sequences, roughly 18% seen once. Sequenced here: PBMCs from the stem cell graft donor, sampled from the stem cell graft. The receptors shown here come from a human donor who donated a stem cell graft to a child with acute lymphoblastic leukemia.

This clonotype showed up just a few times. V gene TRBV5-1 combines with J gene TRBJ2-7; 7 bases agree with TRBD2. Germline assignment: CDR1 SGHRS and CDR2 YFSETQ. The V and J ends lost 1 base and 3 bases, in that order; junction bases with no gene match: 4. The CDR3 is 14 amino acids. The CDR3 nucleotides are TGCGCCAGCAGCTTGACAGCGGGACTCTACGAGCAGTACTTC. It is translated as CASSLTAGLYEQYF.

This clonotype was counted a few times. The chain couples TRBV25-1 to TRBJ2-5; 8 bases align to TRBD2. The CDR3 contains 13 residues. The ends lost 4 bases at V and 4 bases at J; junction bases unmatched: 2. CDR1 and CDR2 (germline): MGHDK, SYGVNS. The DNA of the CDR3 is TGTGCCAGCAGTGGAGCGGGAGCAGAGACCCAGTACTTC. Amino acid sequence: CASSGAGAETQYF.

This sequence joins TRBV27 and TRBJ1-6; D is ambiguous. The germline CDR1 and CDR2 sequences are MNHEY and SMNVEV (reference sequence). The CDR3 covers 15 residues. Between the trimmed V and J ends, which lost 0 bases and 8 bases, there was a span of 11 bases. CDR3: CASSLSWGVDSPLHF. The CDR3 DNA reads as TGTGCCAGCAGTTTATCATGGGGAGTGGATTCACCCCTCCACTTT.

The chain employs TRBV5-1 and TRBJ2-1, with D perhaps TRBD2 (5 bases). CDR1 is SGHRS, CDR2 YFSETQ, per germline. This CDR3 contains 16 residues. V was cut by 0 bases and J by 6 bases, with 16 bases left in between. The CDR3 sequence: CASSLAGGQAGNEQFF. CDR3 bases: TGCGCCAGCAGCTTGGCCGGCGGGCAGGCGGGCAATGAGCAGTTCTTC.

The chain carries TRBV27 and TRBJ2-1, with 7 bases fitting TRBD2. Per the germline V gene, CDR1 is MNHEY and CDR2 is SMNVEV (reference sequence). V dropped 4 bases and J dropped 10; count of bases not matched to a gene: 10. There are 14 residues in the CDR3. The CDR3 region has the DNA TGTGCCAGCAGTTCCCGGACTGGGCGGGAGGAGCAGTTCTTC. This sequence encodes CASSSRTGREEQFF.

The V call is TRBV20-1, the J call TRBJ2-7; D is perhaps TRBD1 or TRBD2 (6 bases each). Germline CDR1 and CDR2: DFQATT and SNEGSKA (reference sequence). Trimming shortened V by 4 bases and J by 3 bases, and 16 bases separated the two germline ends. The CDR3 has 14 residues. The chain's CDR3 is CSATPGAAFYEQYF. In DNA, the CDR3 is TGCAGTGCTACTCCGGGGGCAGCCTTCTACGAGCAGTACTTC.

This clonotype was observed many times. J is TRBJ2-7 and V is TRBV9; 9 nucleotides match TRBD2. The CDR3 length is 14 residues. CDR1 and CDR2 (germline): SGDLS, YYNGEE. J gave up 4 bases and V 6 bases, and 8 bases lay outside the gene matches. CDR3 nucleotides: TGTGCCAGCACCAATAGCGGGAGTGGGTACGAGCAGTACTTC. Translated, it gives CASTNSGSGYEQYF.

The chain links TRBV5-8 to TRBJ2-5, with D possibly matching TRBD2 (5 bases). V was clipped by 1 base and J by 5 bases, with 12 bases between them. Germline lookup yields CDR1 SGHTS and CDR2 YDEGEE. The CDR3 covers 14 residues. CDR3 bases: TGTGCCAGCAGCTTGACCATCCGAGGGGAGACCCAGTACTTC. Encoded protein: CASSLTIRGETQYF.

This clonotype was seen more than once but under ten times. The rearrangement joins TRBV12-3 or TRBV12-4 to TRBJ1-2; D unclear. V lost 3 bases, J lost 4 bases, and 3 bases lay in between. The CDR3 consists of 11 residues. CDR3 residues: CASSFSYGYTF. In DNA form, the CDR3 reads TGTGCCAGCAGTTTCTCCTATGGCTACACCTTC.

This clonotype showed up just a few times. CDR3 bases: TGCAGCGTTGAAACGGGCCCGCACAATGAGCAGTTCTTC. This translates into CSVETGPHNEQFF. This chain joins TRBV29-1 and TRBJ2-1; D is ambiguous. The CDR3 has 13 amino acids. Trimming took 2 bases from V and 5 from J, leaving 10 bases between them. Germline loops: CDR1 SQVTM, CDR2 ANQGSEA.

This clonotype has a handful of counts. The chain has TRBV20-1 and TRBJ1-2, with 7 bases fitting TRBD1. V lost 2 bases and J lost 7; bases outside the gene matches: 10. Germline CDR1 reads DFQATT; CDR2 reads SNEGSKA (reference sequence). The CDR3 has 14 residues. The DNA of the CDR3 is TGCAGTGCTAGATCTACAGGGGTTGATGGTGGCTACACCTTC. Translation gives CSARSTGVDGGYTF.

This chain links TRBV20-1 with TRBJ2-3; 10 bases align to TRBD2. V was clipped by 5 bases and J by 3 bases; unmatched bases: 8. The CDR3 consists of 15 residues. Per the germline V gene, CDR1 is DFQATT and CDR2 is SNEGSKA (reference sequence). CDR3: CSARRGLAPTDTQYF. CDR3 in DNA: TGCAGTGCTCGGAGGGGACTAGCGCCGACAGATACGCAGTATTTT.

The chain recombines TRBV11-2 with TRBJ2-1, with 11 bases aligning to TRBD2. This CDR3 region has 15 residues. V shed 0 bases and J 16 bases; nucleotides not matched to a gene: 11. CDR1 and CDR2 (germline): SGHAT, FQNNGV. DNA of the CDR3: TGTGCCAGCAGCTTAGATGGGCTAGCGGGGGGACGAGTATTCTTC. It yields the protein CASSLDGLAGGRVFF.

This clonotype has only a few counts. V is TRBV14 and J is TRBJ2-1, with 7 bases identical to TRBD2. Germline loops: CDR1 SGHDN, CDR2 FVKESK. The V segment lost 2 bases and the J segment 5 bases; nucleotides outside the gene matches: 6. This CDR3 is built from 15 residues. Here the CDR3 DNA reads TGTGCCAGCAGCCAATCCCGTAGCGGGCACAATGAGCAGTTCTTC. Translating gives CASSQSRSGHNEQFF.

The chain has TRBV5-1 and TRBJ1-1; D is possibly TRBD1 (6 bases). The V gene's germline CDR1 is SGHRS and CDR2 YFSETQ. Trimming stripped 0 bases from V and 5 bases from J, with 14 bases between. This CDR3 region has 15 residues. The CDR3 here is CASSLARGAYTEAFF. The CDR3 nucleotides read TGCGCCAGCAGCTTGGCTAGGGGGGCCTATACTGAAGCTTTCTTT. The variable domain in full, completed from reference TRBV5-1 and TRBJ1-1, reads KAGVTQTPRYLIKTRGQQVTLSCSPISGHRSVSWYQQTPGQGLQFLFEYFSETQRNKGNFPGRFSGRQFSNSRSEMNVSTLELGDSALYLCASSLARGAYTEAFFGQGTRLTVV.

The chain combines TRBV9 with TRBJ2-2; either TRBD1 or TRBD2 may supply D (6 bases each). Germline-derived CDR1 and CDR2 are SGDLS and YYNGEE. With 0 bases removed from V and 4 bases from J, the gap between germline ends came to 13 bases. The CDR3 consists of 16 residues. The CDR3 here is CASSVVRGTGTGELFF. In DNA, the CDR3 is TGTGCCAGCAGCGTAGTGAGGGGGACTGGCACCGGGGAGCTGTTTTTT. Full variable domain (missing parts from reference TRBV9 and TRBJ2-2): DSGVTQTPKHLITATGQRVTLRCSPRSGDLSVYWYQQSLDQGLQFLIQYYNGEERAKGNILERFSAQQFPDLHSELNLSSLELGDSALYFCASSVVRGTGTGELFFGEGSRLTVL.

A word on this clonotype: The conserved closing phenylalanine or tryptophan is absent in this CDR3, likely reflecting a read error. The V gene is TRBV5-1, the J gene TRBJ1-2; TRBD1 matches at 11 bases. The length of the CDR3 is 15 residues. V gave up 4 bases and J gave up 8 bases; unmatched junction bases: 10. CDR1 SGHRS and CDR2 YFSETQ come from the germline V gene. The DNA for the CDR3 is TGCGCCAGCAGCCGAGTCGGACAGGGGGCTGAAGGCTACACCTTG. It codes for CASSRVGQGAEGYTL.

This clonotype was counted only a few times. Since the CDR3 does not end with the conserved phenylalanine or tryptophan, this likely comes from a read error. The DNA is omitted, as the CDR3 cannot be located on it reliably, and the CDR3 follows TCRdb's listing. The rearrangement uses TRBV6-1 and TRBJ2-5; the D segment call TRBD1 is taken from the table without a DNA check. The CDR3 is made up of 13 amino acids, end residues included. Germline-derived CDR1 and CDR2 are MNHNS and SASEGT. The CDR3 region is CASSGLKLQGAKV.

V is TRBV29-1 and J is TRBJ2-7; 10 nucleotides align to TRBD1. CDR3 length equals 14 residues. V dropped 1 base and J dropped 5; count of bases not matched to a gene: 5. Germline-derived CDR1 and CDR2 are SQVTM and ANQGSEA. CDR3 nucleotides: TGCAGCGTTGAAGGACAGGGGGCAGGGGACGAGCAGTACTTC. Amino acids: CSVEGQGAGDEQYF.

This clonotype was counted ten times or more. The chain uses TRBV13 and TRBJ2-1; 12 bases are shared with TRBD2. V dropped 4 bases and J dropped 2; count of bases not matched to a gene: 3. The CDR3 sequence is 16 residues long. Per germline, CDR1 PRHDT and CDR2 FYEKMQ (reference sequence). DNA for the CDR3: TGTGCCAGCAGCTCGCGGACTAGCGGGACCTACAATGAGCAGTTCTTC. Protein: CASSSRTSGTYNEQFF.

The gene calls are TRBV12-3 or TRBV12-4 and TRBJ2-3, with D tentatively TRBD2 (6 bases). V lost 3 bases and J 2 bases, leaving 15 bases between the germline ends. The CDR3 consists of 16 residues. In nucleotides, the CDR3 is TGTGCCAGCAGTTTCCCTAGCGACGGTCCCACAGATACGCAGTATTTT. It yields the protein CASSFPSDGPTDTQYF.

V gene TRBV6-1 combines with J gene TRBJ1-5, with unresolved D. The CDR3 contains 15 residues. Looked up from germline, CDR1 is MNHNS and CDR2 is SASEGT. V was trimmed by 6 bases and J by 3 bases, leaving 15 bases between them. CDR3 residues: CASSPAYGFNQPQHF. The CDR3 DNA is TGTGCCAGCAGCCCAGCATACGGATTCAATCAGCCCCAGCATTTT.

The CDR3 is CATRDPLRTYEQYF. DNA for the CDR3: TGTGCCACCCGAGACCCCCTCCGAACCTACGAGCAGTACTTC. This sequence joins TRBV19 and TRBJ2-7, with D unclear. Trimming stripped 10 bases from V and 2 bases from J, with 18 bases between. Germline V gene lookup returns CDR1 LNHDA and CDR2 SQIVND (reference sequence). CDR3 length: 14 amino acids.

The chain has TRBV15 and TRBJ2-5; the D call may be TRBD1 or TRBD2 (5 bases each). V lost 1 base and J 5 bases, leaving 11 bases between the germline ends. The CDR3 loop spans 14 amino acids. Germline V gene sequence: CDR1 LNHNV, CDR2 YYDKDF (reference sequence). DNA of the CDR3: TGTGCCACCAGCAGAGGAGGGGCCCGGGAGACCCAGTACTTC. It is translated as CATSRGGARETQYF.

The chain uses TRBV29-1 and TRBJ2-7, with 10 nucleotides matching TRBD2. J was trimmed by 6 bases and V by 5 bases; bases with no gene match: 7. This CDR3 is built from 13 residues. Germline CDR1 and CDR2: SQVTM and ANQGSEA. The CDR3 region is CSVREREGREQYF. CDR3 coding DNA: TGCAGCGTTCGTGAGCGGGAGGGACGCGAGCAGTACTTC.

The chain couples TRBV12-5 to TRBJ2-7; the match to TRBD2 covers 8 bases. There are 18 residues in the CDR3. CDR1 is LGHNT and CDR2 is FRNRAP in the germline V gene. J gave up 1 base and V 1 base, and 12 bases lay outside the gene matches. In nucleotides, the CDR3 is TGTGCTAGTGGTTTGGGCGTTTCGTCTAGCGGGCGTTCCTACGAGCAGTACTTC. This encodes CASGLGVSSSGRSYEQYF.

CDR3: CSGRRTSGGIGNEQFF. CDR3 sequence (DNA): TGCAGCGGTAGGAGGACTAGCGGGGGGATTGGCAATGAGCAGTTCTTC. The genes are TRBV29-1 and TRBJ2-1; 14 bases map to TRBD2. The CDR3 consists of 16 residues. CDR1 and CDR2 from the germline V gene are SQVTM and ANQGSEA. The ends lost 7 bases at V and 6 bases at J; junction bases unmatched: 11.

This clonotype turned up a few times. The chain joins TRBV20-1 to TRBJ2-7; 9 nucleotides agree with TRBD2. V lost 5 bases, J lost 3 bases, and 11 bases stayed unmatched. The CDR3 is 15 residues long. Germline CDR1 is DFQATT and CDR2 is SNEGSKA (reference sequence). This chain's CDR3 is CSAPRALAGVYEQYF. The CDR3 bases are TGCAGTGCTCCTCGGGCCTTAGCGGGAGTCTACGAGCAGTACTTC.

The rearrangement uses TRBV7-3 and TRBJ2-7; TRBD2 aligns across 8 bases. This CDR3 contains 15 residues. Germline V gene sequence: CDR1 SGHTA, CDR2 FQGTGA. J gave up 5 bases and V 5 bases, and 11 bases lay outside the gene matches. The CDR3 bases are TGTGCCAGCAGCGAACACCGGGGGGGACCCCACGAGCAGTACTTC. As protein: CASSEHRGGPHEQYF.

The CDR3 sequence is CATSDLAWSEAFF. The DNA of the CDR3 is TGTGCCACCAGTGATTTGGCGTGGTCTGAAGCTTTCTTT. The gene calls are TRBV24-1 and TRBJ1-1; D remains unclear. Germline CDR1 and CDR2: KGHDR and SFDVKD. The CDR3 is made up of 13 amino acids. The V and J ends lost 0 bases and 6 bases respectively, with 7 bases between them.

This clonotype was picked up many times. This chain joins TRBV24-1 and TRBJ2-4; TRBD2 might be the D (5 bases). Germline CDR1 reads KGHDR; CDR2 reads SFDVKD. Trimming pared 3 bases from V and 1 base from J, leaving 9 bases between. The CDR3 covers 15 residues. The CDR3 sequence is CATSDGLSAKNIQYF. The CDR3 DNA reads TGTGCCACCAGTGATGGACTGTCGGCCAAAAACATTCAGTACTTC.

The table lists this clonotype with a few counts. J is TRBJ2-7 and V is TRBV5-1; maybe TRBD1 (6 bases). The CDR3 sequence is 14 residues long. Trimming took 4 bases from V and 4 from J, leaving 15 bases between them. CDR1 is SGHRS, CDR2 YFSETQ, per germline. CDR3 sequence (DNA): TGCGCCAGCAGCCTGACAGGCGGTGGATACGAGCAGTACTTC. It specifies CASSLTGGGYEQYF.